The clone carrying this T cell receptor (beta chain) was picked up one time. This record comes from a study of blood T cell repertoires in COVID-19. Trimming took 2 bases from V and 7 from J, leaving 16 bases between them. The CDR3 is 15 residues long. CDR1 and CDR2 from the germline V gene are SGDLS and YYNGEE. Using immunoSEQ multiplex PCR, the repertoire was profiled, and TCRdb retains in-frame clones only, with some absent. The table records about 130,000 clones, approximately 81% of them present only once. Sequenced: peripheral blood. This TCR was recovered from a woman between 50 and 59 years old with acute or convalescent COVID-19. The V call is TRBV9, the J call TRBJ1-5; possibly TRBD1 for D (5 bases). CDR3 amino acids: CASSVSGGKGQPQHF. CDR3 nucleotides: TGTGCCAGCAGCGTCAGCGGGGGGAAGGGGCAGCCCCAGCATTTT.